These T cell receptor beta chains were read from a single sample in a study of control samples from healthy donors and cancer patients. Clones were read by immunoSEQ multiplex PCR, and TCRdb kept only the in-frame ones, dropping some. The sample includes 130,000 to 150,000 clones, approximately 92% of them seen just once. The specimen sequenced was blood. These receptors came from a man younger than 40 in good health. The CDR3 runs from the conserved cysteine through the conserved F or W. The D gene is left open where the match is weak. Rows may omit the clone size; those that give it use once, few, many or a size class.

len,j_gene,d_gene,v_gene,abundance,CDR3nt,CDR3aa
13,TRBJ1-5,-,TRBV10-3,-,TGTGCCATCGCCCCGAACCGTAATCAGCCCCAGCATTTT,CAIAPNRNQPQHF
15,TRBJ2-7,TRBD1,TRBV19,-,TGTGCCAGTAGTATGAACGGGGGACAGGGGTACGAGCAGTACTTC,CASSMNGGQGYEQYF
15,TRBJ1-3,-,TRBV21-1,once,TGTGCCAGCACCTGGACAGGCAAGGTTATAAGCACCATATATTTT,CASTWTGKVISTIYF
12,TRBJ1-6,-,TRBV2,once,TGTGCCAGCAGTGAAACGGTTTCACCCCTCCACTTT,CASSETVSPLHF
12,TRBJ2-3,-,TRBV11-2,-,TGTGCCAGCAGCTTAGATCGCGATACGCAGTATTTT,CASSLDRDTQYF
13,TRBJ2-7,TRBD2,TRBV6-6,-,TGTGCCAGCAGGCGGGAGGCTCAGTACGAGCAGTACTTC,CASRREAQYEQYF
14,TRBJ1-1,-,TRBV9,-,TGTGCCAGCAGCGTAGGACAGCTGAACACTGAAGCTTTCTTT,CASSVGQLNTEAFF
15,TRBJ1-1,TRBD1,TRBV5-1,-,TGCGCCAGCAGCTTAGACAGGGTCATGAACACTGAAGCTTTCTTT,CASSLDRVMNTEAFF
14,TRBJ2-1,TRBD2,TRBV5-1,-,TGCGCCAGCAGCGAAGGGACTAGCGTTAATGAGCAGTTCTTC,CASSEGTSVNEQFF
12,TRBJ1-2,-,TRBV25-1,-,TGTGCCAGCAGTGAACGGTTCTATGGCTACACCTTC,CASSERFYGYTF
14,TRBJ2-7,-,TRBV30,-,TGTGCCTGGGAACCGGGACGCCTCTCCTACGGGCAGTACTTC,CAWEPGRLSYGQYF